Detailed here is one TCR beta chain. No antigen is known for it. These data come from a study of T cells in Graves' hyperthyroidism and ophthalmopathy. Findings of the study overall: Most thyroid clonotypes expanded above 0.001 appeared in blood too.

The CDR3 totals 17 residues. Germline-derived CDR1 and CDR2 are WNHNN and SYGVQD (reference sequence). V shed 1 base, J shed 4 bases, and the junction held 5 bases outside the gene matches. RNA transcripts were the template for amplifying TCR beta CDR3 regions. HTBI primers were used for first-round RT-PCR of the TCR CDR3. TCRdb reprocessed the multiplex PCR reads with MiXCR, giving one entry per CDR3 protein. Of approximately 370,000 distinct CDR3 sequences listed, under 15% are singletons. The clonotype originates from a woman in her 30s with Graves' hyperthyroidism. The sample was blood. The chain employs TRBV10-1 and TRBJ2-3, with 13 bases matching TRBD2. CDR3 sequence: CASSELGLAGSADTQYF. The CDR3 DNA is TGCGCCAGCAGTGAGTTGGGACTAGCGGGAAGCGCAGATACGCAGTATTTT.